This T cell receptor (beta chain) comes out of a study of Graves' ophthalmopathy and Graves' hyperthyroidism. Study-level points and caveats: In blood, most expanded thyroid clonotypes above 0.001 frequency were also detected.

Amplified material comprised TCR beta CDR3 regions derived from RNA transcripts. First-round RT-PCR employed HTBI primers, with a second-round multiplex PCR after it. TCRdb reprocessed the multiplex PCR reads via MiXCR and lists one record per CDR3 protein. The sample includes roughly 610,000 distinct CDR3 sequences, 22% of them seen just once. Orbital computed tomography and thyroid ultrasound, along with TRAb, serum thyroxine and clinical symptoms, underpinned diagnosis. The germline gives CDR1 SQVTM, CDR2 ANQGSEA. V lost 5 bases and J 5 bases, leaving 19 bases between the germline ends. The CDR3 covers 14 residues. A word on this clonotype: The antigen is undetermined.

The rearrangement links TRBV29-1 to TRBJ2-7, with D possibly being TRBD2 (7 bases). The sample was peripheral blood. The receptor was isolated from a woman aged 18-29 years with stable Graves' hyperthyroidism. Some clones in this sample may be carry-over from other donors' samples. The CDR3 DNA follows: TGCAGCGTTAAAGGGGGGGCCGTGCTGAACGAGCAGTACTTC. It specifies CSVKGGAVLNEQYF.